This TCR beta chain was documented in a study of blood T cell repertoires in COVID-19. Overall study: From T cells, B-cell-depleted T cells, or PBMCs came the material, which was cDNA or gDNA.

Followed over time, Seattle patients had been enrolled while infection was active. The V and J ends lost 0 bases and 7 bases, in that order; junction bases with no gene match: 6. The CDR3 extends over 15 amino acids. Germline values: CDR1 SGHDT, CDR2 YYEEEE. The authors' processing: The authors estimated nucleated cell counts from reference gene primer amplification. The data were produced by immunoSEQ multiplex PCR, yet TCRdb's version contains in-frame clones alone and is incomplete. Clonal size and the V and J genes are those of that table, whereas D and trimming came from the DNA. This sample has approximately 180,000 clones, with approximately 87% found just once. This clone was detected a few times.

The TCR was taken from a person aged 65 to 79 with COVID-19, enrolled during active disease. The specimen was peripheral blood. The chain carries TRBV5-6 and TRBJ1-5, with 8 bases aligning to TRBD1. The CDR3 coding sequence is TGTGCCAGCAGCTTGGCCGGGACAGGCGTACAGCCCCAGCATTTT. This translates into CASSLAGTGVQPQHF.